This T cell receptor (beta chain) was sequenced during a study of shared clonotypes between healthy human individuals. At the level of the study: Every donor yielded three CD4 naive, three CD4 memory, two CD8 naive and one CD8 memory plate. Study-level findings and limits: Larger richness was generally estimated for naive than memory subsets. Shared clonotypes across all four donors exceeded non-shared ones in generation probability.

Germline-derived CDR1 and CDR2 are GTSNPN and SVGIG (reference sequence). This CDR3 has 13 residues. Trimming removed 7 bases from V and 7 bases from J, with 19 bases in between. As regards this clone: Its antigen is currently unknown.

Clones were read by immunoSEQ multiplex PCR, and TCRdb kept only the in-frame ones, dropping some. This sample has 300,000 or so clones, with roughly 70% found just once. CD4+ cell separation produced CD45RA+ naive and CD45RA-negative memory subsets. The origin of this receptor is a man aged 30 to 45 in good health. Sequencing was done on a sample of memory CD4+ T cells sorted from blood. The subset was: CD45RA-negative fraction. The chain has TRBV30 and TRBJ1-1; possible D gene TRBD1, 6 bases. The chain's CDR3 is CALKSRGVFEAFF. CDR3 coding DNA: TGTGCCTTAAAGTCAAGGGGGGTTTTTGAAGCTTTCTTT.